This T cell receptor beta chain emerged from a study of cytotoxic CD8 clonotypes in ibrutinib-treated CLL. Study information: On average, fewer than 95,000 productive rearrangements and around 260,000 productive templates per sample.

The CDR3 is made up of 14 amino acids. J gave up 6 bases and V 5 bases, and 9 bases lay outside the gene matches. Germline-derived CDR1 and CDR2 are SQVTM and ANQGSEA. The repertoire was sequenced with immunoSEQ multiplex PCR; TCRdb's copy has only in-frame clones and lacks some. The data contain over 30,000 clones, approximately 67% of them seen just once; the ten biggest clones take up roughly 6.9%. This specimen consisted of PBMCs, obtained at disease progression, from a patient treated with ibrutinib. The clonotype originates from a human donor with chronic lymphocytic leukemia. The chain joins TRBV29-1 to TRBJ1-5; 8 bases fit TRBD1. In DNA, the CDR3 is TGCAGCGTTACAGGACAGGGTGAGGGTCAGCCCCAGCATTTT. Translation: CSVTGQGEGQPQHF.